What follows are 31 T cell receptor beta chains derived from one specimen sequenced in a study of T cell responses to AZD1222 COVID-19 vaccine. Assay used: immunoSEQ multiplex PCR; TCRdb lists only in-frame clones, some missing. The data contain roughly 53,000 clones, roughly 80% of them singletons. Material: peripheral blood, obtained on day 0 of AZD1222 vaccination. The receptor set was obtained from an adult in good health.

V gene TRBV21-1 combines with J gene TRBJ1-5; the D call in the table, TRBD1, was not verified against the DNA. TRBV21-1 is a documented pseudogene. CDR3 size: 21 residues. This CDR3 is CASSKALSGGPARGSNQPQHF. The CDR3 coding sequence is TGTGCCAGCAGCAAAGCGCTTTCAGGGGGCCCCGCTCGTGGTAGCAATCAGCCCCAGCATTTT.

The gene calls are TRBV3-1 (or the pseudogene TRBV3-2) and TRBJ1-4; the D gene is possibly TRBD1 (6 bases). Deletions cut 0 bases from V and 8 bases from J, with 13 bases between. Per germline, CDR1 LGHDT and CDR2 YNNKEL (reference sequence). CDR3 size: 15 residues. This CDR3 is CASSQDMEGGEKLFF. The CDR3 DNA reads TGTGCCAGCAGCCAAGATATGGAGGGGGGGGAAAAACTGTTTTTT.

This chain connects TRBV2 to TRBJ2-1; perhaps TRBD1 as D (6 bases). The germline gives CDR1 SNHLY, CDR2 FYNNEI. Trimming removed 6 bases from V and 4 bases from J, with 16 bases in between. The CDR3 runs to 15 residues. The CDR3 DNA reads TGTGCCAGCAGCCTGATGGGGGCCCGATACAATGAGCAGTTCTTC. Protein sequence: CASSLMGARYNEQFF.

The chain couples TRBV5-3 to TRBJ2-1, with 7 bases that match TRBD2. TRBV5-3 falls under the ORF class, with uncertain function. The CDR3 sequence is 17 residues long. The V segment lost 2 bases and the J segment 8 bases; nucleotides outside the gene matches: 16. CDR3 amino acids: CARSLPAGVEIWDEQFF. DNA for the CDR3: TGTGCCAGAAGCTTACCGGCGGGGGTGGAAATCTGGGATGAGCAGTTCTTC.

The V call is TRBV5-1, the J call TRBJ2-3, with 8 bases lining up with TRBD1. V dropped 0 bases and J dropped 0; count of bases not matched to a gene: 6. Per germline, CDR1 SGHRS and CDR2 YFSETQ. The CDR3 consists of 17 residues. This CDR3 is CASSLASGQESTDTQYF. CDR3 in DNA: TGCGCCAGCAGCTTGGCCTCGGGACAGGAGAGCACAGATACGCAGTATTTT.

This clone appeared a single time. The J gene is TRBJ2-7, the V gene TRBV5-6; the D is unclear. Per germline, CDR1 SGHDT and CDR2 YYEEEE. V was trimmed by 4 bases and J by 4 bases, leaving 9 bases between them. CDR3 length equals 12 residues. CDR3 residues: CASSQSRYEQYF. CDR3 nucleotides: TGTGCCAGCAGCCAGAGTCGATACGAGCAGTACTTC.

The chain employs TRBV2 and TRBJ1-1; D not resolved. Trimming removed 4 bases at V and 5 bases at J, with 11 bases between. Germline-derived CDR1 and CDR2 are SNHLY and FYNNEI. This CDR3 is built from 13 residues. CDR3: CASSVLVGTEAFF. The CDR3 region has the DNA TGTGCCAGCAGTGTCCTGGTGGGGACTGAAGCTTTCTTT. The full variable domain, its missing parts supplied by reference TRBV2 and TRBJ1-1, is EPEVTQTPSHQVTQMGQEVILRCVPISNHLYFYWYRQILGQKVEFLVSFYNNEISEKSEIFDDQFSVERPDGSNFTLKIRSTKLEDSAMYFCASSVLVGTEAFFGQGTRLTVV.

This chain links TRBV19 with TRBJ2-7; 9 bases line up with TRBD2. Germline assignment: CDR1 LNHDA and CDR2 SQIVND (reference sequence). The CDR3 is made up of 15 amino acids. J lost 3 bases, V lost 8 bases, and 11 bases had no gene match. The CDR3 region is CASSLTGTSIYEQYF. CDR3 sequence (DNA): TGTGCCAGTTCTCTGACCGGGACTAGCATCTACGAGCAGTACTTC.

The V and J genes are TRBV7-9 and TRBJ1-2; D remains unclear. This CDR3 contains 15 residues. CDR1 and CDR2 (germline): SEHNR, FQNEAQ (reference sequence). The V end was cut by 5 bases, the J end by 4 bases, with 17 bases between. The CDR3 protein is CASSPISPGSYGYTF. The DNA for the CDR3 is TGTGCCAGCAGCCCTATAAGCCCTGGGAGCTATGGCTACACCTTC.

The chain has TRBV5-1 and TRBJ2-5; D is unclear. Trimming shortened V by 4 bases and J by 1 base, and 8 bases separated the two germline ends. The CDR3 spans 13 residues. CDR1 is SGHRS and CDR2 is YFSETQ in the germline V gene. The DNA for the CDR3 is TGCGCCAGCAGCGTCTCTTTCCAAGAGACCCAGTACTTC. Encoded protein: CASSVSFQETQYF.

The J gene is TRBJ1-4, the V gene TRBV28, with TRBD1 as a possible D gene (5 bases). CDR1 MDHEN and CDR2 SYDVKM come from the germline V gene. This CDR3 has 15 residues. Trimming removed 5 bases at V and 4 bases at J, with 14 bases between. DNA for the CDR3: TGTGCCAGCAGTAATTGGACACCTTTTAATGAAAAACTGTTTTTT. Translation: CASSNWTPFNEKLFF.

This chain joins TRBV5-1 and TRBJ2-5; TRBD1 aligns across 7 bases. After removal of 5 bases from V and 5 bases from J, the junction contained 12 bases not matched to a gene. CDR1 is SGHRS, CDR2 YFSETQ, per germline. This CDR3 is 15 amino acids long. CDR3 in DNA: TGCGCCAGCAGGGGAACGACAGGGCAGGGGGAGACCCAGTACTTC. Translation: CASRGTTGQGETQYF.

This chain links TRBV10-1 with TRBJ2-7; D is unresolved. Germline CDR1 WNHNN, CDR2 SYGVQD (reference sequence). CDR3 length: 12 amino acids. Trimming stripped 4 bases from V and 9 bases from J, with 13 bases between. CDR3 bases: TGCGCCAGCAGTGGGCCTACGTTGCGGCAGTACTTC. Its translation is CASSGPTLRQYF.

About this clone: At one boundary the junction diverges from the germline segment, which might be a read error. The rearrangement uses TRBV3-1 (or the pseudogene TRBV3-2) and TRBJ2-3; D is uncertain. Germline V CDR1 and CDR2: LGHDT, YNNKEL (reference sequence). The CDR3 runs 13 residues. This CDR3 is CASRHGPSDTQYF. In DNA form, the CDR3 reads TGTGCCAGCCGCCATGGGCCCTCAGATACGCAGTATTTT.

This chain joins TRBV7-2 and TRBJ1-3; 9 bases match TRBD1. This CDR3 region has 16 residues. Germline CDR1 is SGHTA and CDR2 is FQGNSA. Trimming cost V 3 bases and J 0 bases; bases outside gene matches: 3. This CDR3 is CASSLDRGLSGNTIYF. The CDR3 coding sequence is TGTGCCAGCAGCTTGGACAGGGGCCTCTCTGGAAACACCATATATTTT.

J is TRBJ1-2 and V is TRBV7-8; 7 bases align to TRBD1. Germline loops: CDR1 SGHVS, CDR2 FQNEAQ. The CDR3 runs to 15 residues. V was pared by 1 base and J by 4 bases, with 6 bases of the junction left unmatched. The CDR3 DNA follows: TGTGCCAGCAGCTTAGTAAGACAGGGAAGCTATGGCTACACCTTC. This gives the protein CASSLVRQGSYGYTF.

V is TRBV13 and J is TRBJ2-1; 7 nucleotides line up with TRBD2. This CDR3 comprises 15 residues. In germline, CDR1 is PRHDT, CDR2 FYEKMQ (reference sequence). V gave up 0 bases and J gave up 8 bases; unmatched junction bases: 7. The CDR3 protein is CASSLGAGFSDEQFF. For the CDR3, the DNA is TGTGCCAGCAGCTTAGGAGCGGGATTTTCCGATGAGCAGTTCTTC. Looking up the rest from reference TRBV13 and TRBJ2-1 gives the full variable domain: AAGVIQSPRHLIKEKRETATLKCYPIPRHDTVYWYQQGPGQDPQFLISFYEKMQSDKGSIPDRFSAQQFSDYHSELNMSSLELGDSALYFCASSLGAGFSDEQFFGPGTRLTVL.

This rearrangement joins TRBV11-2 to TRBJ1-4; unclear D gene. The CDR3 is made up of 11 amino acids. CDR1 is SGHAT and CDR2 is FQNNGV in the germline V gene. V lost 4 bases to trimming and J lost 5 bases, with 2 bases between them. This CDR3 is CASSSNEKLFF. In DNA form, the CDR3 reads TGTGCCAGCAGCTCAAATGAAAAACTGTTTTTT.

The genes are TRBV3-1 (or the pseudogene TRBV3-2) and TRBJ2-1; 8 bases map to TRBD2. V shed 1 base and J 7 bases; nucleotides not matched to a gene: 9. Germline V gene sequence: CDR1 LGHDT, CDR2 YNNKEL (reference sequence). This CDR3 is 16 amino acids long. The CDR3 reads CASSQGVRGALNEQFF. CDR3 nucleotide sequence: TGTGCCAGCAGCCAAGGCGTGCGGGGGGCGCTAAATGAGCAGTTCTTC.

The chain combines TRBV5-1 with TRBJ2-5; possible D gene TRBD2, 5 bases. The germline gives CDR1 SGHRS, CDR2 YFSETQ. This CDR3 region has 14 residues. The V and J ends lost 5 bases and 7 bases respectively, with 18 bases between them. The CDR3 sequence: CASRPDSGMATQYF. The DNA for the CDR3 is TGCGCCAGCAGACCCGATTCCGGGATGGCGACCCAGTACTTC.

This chain connects TRBV10-1 to TRBJ1-1; 8 nucleotides line up with TRBD1. Germline lookup yields CDR1 WNHNN and CDR2 SYGVQD (reference sequence). The CDR3 totals 16 residues. Trimming cost V 6 bases and J 5 bases; bases outside gene matches: 14. The CDR3 loop reads CASRITTGARKTEAFF. The CDR3 nucleotides are TGCGCCAGCAGAATAACGACAGGGGCGAGAAAGACTGAAGCTTTCTTT.

CDR3 protein: CSAPLGGPTDTQYF. CDR3 bases: TGCAGCGCCCCTCTCGGGGGGCCCACAGATACGCAGTATTTT. The chain couples TRBV29-1 to TRBJ2-3, with D possibly being TRBD2 (7 bases). Trimming cost V 7 bases and J 2 bases, with 16 bases left between them. CDR3 size: 14 residues. CDR1 and CDR2 (germline): SQVTM, ANQGSEA.

This clone showed up just a few times. V is TRBV19 and J is TRBJ2-6; D might be TRBD1 or TRBD2, each matching 5 bases. This CDR3 contains 16 residues. V dropped 4 bases and J dropped 0 bases, with 10 bases sitting between them. Germline V gene sequence: CDR1 LNHDA, CDR2 SQIVND (reference sequence). The CDR3 loop reads CASSRGVLSGANVLTF. The CDR3 DNA reads as TGTGCCAGTAGTAGAGGGGTCCTCTCTGGGGCCAACGTCCTGACTTTC.

This clone occurred once. The chain carries TRBV7-2 and TRBJ1-4, with no clear D. The CDR3 spans 14 residues. V was cut by 2 bases and J by 4 bases, with 8 bases left in between. Germline V gene data show CDR1 as SGHTA and CDR2 as FQGNSA. CDR3 amino acids: CASSLWANNEKLFF. In DNA, the CDR3 is TGTGCCAGCAGCTTATGGGCCAATAATGAAAAACTGTTTTTT.

This sequence joins TRBV11-2 and TRBJ1-1, with 8 bases lining up with TRBD1. CDR3 length: 15 residues. Per the germline V gene, CDR1 is SGHAT and CDR2 is FQNNGV. The V gene end was trimmed by 5 bases and the J gene end by 4 bases; junction bases not matched to a gene: 9. The CDR3 DNA is TGTGCCAGCAGCCAAGGACAGGGTGAGTTCACTGAAGCTTTCTTT. Residues: CASSQGQGEFTEAFF.

This clone occurred once. This chain joins TRBV25-1 and TRBJ2-2; 9 positions agree with TRBD1. In germline, CDR1 is MGHDK, CDR2 SYGVNS. With V trimmed by 6 bases and J by 1 base, 3 bases remained unmatched. This CDR3 spans 15 amino acids. The CDR3, as DNA: TGTGCCAGCAGCCCGGACAGGGGGAACACCGGGGAGCTGTTTTTT. Amino acid sequence: CASSPDRGNTGELFF.

This clone has just one count. CDR3 sequence: CAWRHTDGAYGYTF. The CDR3 DNA reads TGTGCCTGGAGGCATACAGACGGGGCCTATGGCTACACCTTC. V is TRBV30 and J is TRBJ1-2; the D gene is possibly TRBD1 (5 bases). Germline lookup yields CDR1 GTSNPN and CDR2 SVGIG (reference sequence). V was clipped by 3 bases and J by 4 bases, with 15 bases between them. This CDR3 is built from 14 residues.

The chain has TRBV6-5 and TRBJ2-3; weak D call: TRBD2 (6 bases). V was cut by 2 bases and J by 4 bases, with 13 bases left in between. CDR1 is MNHEY, CDR2 SVGAGI, per germline. The CDR3 is 15 residues long. The CDR3 DNA reads TGTGCCAGCAGTTACCGGGGGAGTGGGGCAGATACGCAGTATTTT. Protein product: CASSYRGSGADTQYF.

The V call is TRBV19, the J call TRBJ2-7, with 9 positions matching TRBD1. CDR1 and CDR2 (germline): LNHDA, SQIVND (reference sequence). V trimming: 5 bases; J trimming: 3 bases; junction bases outside the gene matches: 8. The CDR3 loop spans 15 amino acids. The CDR3 DNA sequence: TGTGCCAGTAGTTTACGGACAGGGGAAGGCTACGAGCAGTACTTC. Encoded protein: CASSLRTGEGYEQYF.

This rearrangement joins TRBV24-1 to TRBJ2-3, with 7 bases that match TRBD2. CDR3 length equals 16 residues. Germline CDR1 and CDR2: KGHDR and SFDVKD. The junction had 12 bases not matched to a gene; V was cut back by 4 bases and J by 6 bases. The CDR3 nucleotides read TGTGCCACCAGTGAACCTAGCGGAGCCCGGTGGGATACGCAGTATTTT. Protein: CATSEPSGARWDTQYF.

CDR3 loop: CASGLVGGTDTQYF. The CDR3 coding sequence is TGCGCCAGCGGCCTTGTCGGGGGCACAGATACGCAGTATTTT. V gene TRBV5-1 combines with J gene TRBJ2-3; a weak D match, TRBD2 (5 bases). This CDR3 is 14 amino acids long. V shed 7 bases and J shed 1 base, with 13 bases lying between them. Germline V CDR1 and CDR2: SGHRS, YFSETQ. Combining the CDR3 with reference TRBV5-1 and TRBJ2-3 gives the whole variable domain KAGVTQTPRYLIKTRGQQVTLSCSPISGHRSVSWYQQTPGQGLQFLFEYFSETQRNKGNFPGRFSGRQFSNSRSEMNVSTLELGDSALYLCASGLVGGTDTQYFGPGTRLTVL.